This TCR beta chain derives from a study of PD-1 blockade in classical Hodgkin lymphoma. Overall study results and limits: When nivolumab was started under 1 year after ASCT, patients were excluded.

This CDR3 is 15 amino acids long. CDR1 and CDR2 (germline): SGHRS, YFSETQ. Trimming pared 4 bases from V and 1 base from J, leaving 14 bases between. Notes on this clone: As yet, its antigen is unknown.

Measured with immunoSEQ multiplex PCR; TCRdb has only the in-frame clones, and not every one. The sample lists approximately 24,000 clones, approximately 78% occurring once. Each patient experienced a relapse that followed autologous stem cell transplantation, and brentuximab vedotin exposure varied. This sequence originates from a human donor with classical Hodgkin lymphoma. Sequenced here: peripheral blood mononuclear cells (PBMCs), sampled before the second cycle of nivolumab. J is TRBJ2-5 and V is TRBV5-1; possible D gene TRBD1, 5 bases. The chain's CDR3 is CASSPGRQGQETQYF. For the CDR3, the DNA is TGCGCCAGCAGCCCCGGACGGCAGGGCCAAGAGACCCAGTACTTC. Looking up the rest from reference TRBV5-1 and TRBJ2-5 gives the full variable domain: KAGVTQTPRYLIKTRGQQVTLSCSPISGHRSVSWYQQTPGQGLQFLFEYFSETQRNKGNFPGRFSGRQFSNSRSEMNVSTLELGDSALYLCASSPGRQGQETQYFGPGTRLLVL.